This T cell receptor beta chain was observed in a study of cytomegalovirus exposure and HLA in healthy donors. The CDR3 is 15 residues long. Germline V CDR1 and CDR2: SGHRS, YFSETQ. Trimming cost V 0 bases and J 2 bases, with 12 bases left between them. The PCR made use of 60 Vbeta and 13 Jbeta primers. Data came from immunoSEQ multiplex PCR; TCRdb stores just in-frame clones and leaves some out. The table records 150,000 or so clones, roughly four fifths of them present only once. Material: PBMCs. The V call is TRBV5-1, the J call TRBJ2-7, with D uncertain. The receptor comes from a man aged 35-49 years in good health and CMV-seronegative. CDR3 in DNA: TGCGCCAGCAGCTTGGAGGTGGGCATTGCCTACGAGCAGTACTTC. It is translated as CASSLEVGIAYEQYF.